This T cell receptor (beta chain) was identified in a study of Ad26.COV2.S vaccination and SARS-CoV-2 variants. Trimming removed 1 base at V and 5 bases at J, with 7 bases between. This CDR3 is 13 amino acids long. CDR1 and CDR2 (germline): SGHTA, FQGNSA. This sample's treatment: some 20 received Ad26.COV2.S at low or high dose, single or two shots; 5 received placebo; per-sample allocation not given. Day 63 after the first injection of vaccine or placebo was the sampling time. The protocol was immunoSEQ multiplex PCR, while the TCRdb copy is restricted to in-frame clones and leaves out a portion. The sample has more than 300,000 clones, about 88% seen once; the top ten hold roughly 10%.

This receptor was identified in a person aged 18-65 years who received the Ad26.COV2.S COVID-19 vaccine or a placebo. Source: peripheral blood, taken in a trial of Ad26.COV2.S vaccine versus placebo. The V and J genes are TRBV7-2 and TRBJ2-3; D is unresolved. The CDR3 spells CASSLGAVDTQYF. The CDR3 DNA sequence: TGTGCCAGCAGCTTAGGAGCTGTAGATACGCAGTATTTT.